This T cell receptor (beta chain) was recovered during a study of cytomegalovirus exposure and HLA in healthy donors. Study-level information: The 120 or so validation repertoires were produced on the same platform as the roughly 670 repertoires of the first cohort. This was reported in a later analysis.

The V end was cut by 2 bases, the J end by 0 bases, with 14 bases between. Germline lookup yields CDR1 SEHNR and CDR2 FQNEAQ (reference sequence). This CDR3 is 18 amino acids long. Some clones are missing from TCRdb's copy, which holds only in-frame ones; the method was immunoSEQ multiplex PCR. The sample includes 150,000 to 200,000 clones, over 80% of them seen just once. This clonotype originated in a man aged 25 to 45 in good health and CMV-seropositive. V and J are TRBV7-9 and TRBJ2-6; unclear D gene. Specimen: PBMCs. CDR3 in amino acids: CASSLYPDGSSGANVLTF. The CDR3 bases are TGTGCCAGCAGCTTATACCCCGATGGCAGCTCTGGGGCCAACGTCCTGACTTTC.